The rows below give T cell receptor beta chains drawn from one sample of a study of cytomegalovirus exposure and HLA in healthy donors. Profiled with immunoSEQ multiplex PCR; TCRdb holds only in-frame clones, not every one. The table shows some 110,000 clones, with about 80% occurring only once. Sequencing was performed on PBMCs. The receptors stem from a woman in her thirties or forties in good health and CMV-seronegative. The CDR3 runs from the conserved cysteine through the conserved F or W. The D gene is left open where the match is weak. Rows may omit the clone size; those that give it use once, few, many or a size class.

>NA|14|TRBV27|TRBD2|TRBJ2-1
TGTGCCAGCAGTTTAGGGCTAGCGGCTCCCGAGCAGTTCTTC
CASSLGLAAPEQFF
>NA|14|TRBV29-1|TRBD1|TRBJ2-5
TGCAGCGCCGGCCGGGACAGGGTAGGGGAGACCCAGTACTTC
CSAGRDRVGETQYF
>NA|12|TRBV9|NA|TRBJ1-1
TGTGCCAGCAGGGAGGTGAACACTGAAGCTTTCTTT
CASREVNTEAFF
>NA|16|TRBV9|NA|TRBJ2-7
TGTGCCAGCAGCGTAGCGGCGGGATCTCGGTCCTACGAGCAGTACTTC
CASSVAAGSRSYEQYF
>NA|16|TRBV7-9|TRBD2|TRBJ2-1
TGTGCCAGCAGCTTAGGGGAACTAGCGGGAGACTATGAGCAGTTCTTC
CASSLGELAGDYEQFF
>NA|13|TRBV11-2|NA|TRBJ2-7
TGTGCCAGCAGCTTAACCGGGGGTCGGGAGCAGTACTTC
CASSLTGGREQYF
>NA|15|TRBV6-5|TRBD1|TRBJ2-1
TGTGCCAGTAGAATAGACAGGGGAGGTTCCAATGAGCAGTTCTTC
CASRIDRGGSNEQFF
>NA|14|TRBV6-5|TRBD1|TRBJ2-7
TGTGCCAGCAGTAAGGACAGGGGGACTCGGGAGCAGTACTTC
CASSKDRGTREQYF
>NA|12|TRBV7-9|NA|TRBJ2-7
TGTGCCAGCAGCCTAAAAGTTTACGAGCAGTACTTC
CASSLKVYEQYF
>NA|18|TRBV7-6|TRBD2|TRBJ2-1
TGTGCCAGCAGCTTTTCCGTTAGCGGGAGTCCGGCACTCCGTGAGCAGTTCTTC
CASSFSVSGSPALREQFF
>NA|13|TRBV5-1|TRBD1|TRBJ2-4
TGCGCCAGCAGCTTACAGGGGATAAACATTCAGTACTTC
CASSLQGINIQYF
>NA|14|TRBV7-2|TRBD1|TRBJ1-1
TGTGCCAGCAGCTTAGAACTTACAGGGGGGGAAGCTTTCTTT
CASSLELTGGEAFF
>NA|18|TRBV5-1|TRBD1|TRBJ2-7
TGCGCCAGCAGCTTGGCGGGGCCCCTCCCCGGGACAGACGTCGAGCAGTACTTC
CASSLAGPLPGTDVEQYF
>NA|15|TRBV18|NA|TRBJ2-4
TGTGCCAGCTCACGCCCCGACTGGATGGGAAACATTCAGTACTTC
CASSRPDWMGNIQYF
>NA|14|TRBV5-4|NA|TRBJ1-1
TGTGCCAGCAGCGGGCGGGGCAGGAACACTGAAGCTTTCTTT
CASSGRGRNTEAFF
>once|14|TRBV5-1|TRBD1|TRBJ1-1
TGCGCCAGCAGACAGACAGGGATGAACACTGAAGCTTTCTTT
CASRQTGMNTEAFF
>few|15|TRBV14|TRBD1|TRBJ2-1
TGTGCCAGCAGCCACTCCAGGGGGTCTTACAATGAGCAGTTCTTC
CASSHSRGSYNEQFF
>NA|18|TRBV19|TRBD1|TRBJ2-6
TGTGCCAGTAGTGACCCCGGGACAGCCTTCTCTGGGGCCAACGTCCTGACTTTC
CASSDPGTAFSGANVLTF
>NA|16|TRBV7-3|NA|TRBJ2-2
TGTGCCAGCAGCTTATTGGGAAGGTCTAGCACCGGGGAGCTGTTTTTT
CASSLLGRSSTGELFF
>NA|15|TRBV9|NA|TRBJ2-4
TGTGCCAGCAGCGTAACTCCCGGGAGCCAAAACATTCAGTACTTC
CASSVTPGSQNIQYF
>NA|13|TRBV7-3|TRBD1|TRBJ1-1
TGTGCCAGCAGCCGTGACAGGGACACTGAAGCTTTCTTT
CASSRDRDTEAFF
>NA|13|TRBV5-6|NA|TRBJ2-4
TGTGCCAGCAGCCTCGGTGACTCGCACATTCAGTACTTC
CASSLGDSHIQYF
>NA|15|TRBV7-8|NA|TRBJ2-6
TGTGCCAGCAGTTCACAGGAATCTGGGGCCAACGTCCTGACTTTC
CASSSQESGANVLTF
>NA|13|TRBV15|TRBD1|TRBJ1-2
TGTGCCACCAGCACGACAGGGGCGTATGGCTACACCTTC
CATSTTGAYGYTF
>NA|15|TRBV27|TRBD1|TRBJ1-2
TGTGCCAGCAGCCAAAGCAAAGGGGGCCAGTATGGCTACACCTTC
CASSQSKGGQYGYTF
>NA|15|TRBV18|TRBD2|TRBJ2-3
TGTGCCAGCTCACCTGGTGGGAGGGCCCCAGATACGCAGTATTTT
CASSPGGRAPDTQYF
>NA|11|TRBV2|NA|TRBJ2-7
TGTGCCAGCCGACAGCATTACGAGCAGTACTTC
CASRQHYEQYF
>once|14|TRBV9|TRBD1|TRBJ1-2
TGTGCCAGCAGCGACGGGACAGCCCTCTATGGCTACACCTTC
CASSDGTALYGYTF
>NA|19|TRBV4-1|TRBD2|TRBJ2-2
TGCGCCAGCAGCCCCCTGGGACTAGCGGGAGGGGATAACACCGGGGAGCTGTTTTTT
CASSPLGLAGGDNTGELFF
>NA|14|TRBV19|TRBD1|TRBJ2-3
TGTGCCAGTAGTTCCAGGGGGCGCGCAGATACGCAGTATTTT
CASSSRGRADTQYF
>NA|13|TRBV4-1|NA|TRBJ1-5
TGCGCCAGCAGCCAGGGAGTAGATCAGCCCCAGCATTTT
CASSQGVDQPQHF
>once|13|TRBV6-5|NA|TRBJ1-2
TGTGCCAGCAGTTACTCCCCTGACTATGGCTACACCTTC
CASSYSPDYGYTF
>NA|15|TRBV28|NA|TRBJ2-2
TGTGCCAGCAAAAGGGGCGGGACCTACACCGGGGAGCTGTTTTTT
CASKRGGTYTGELFF
>NA|14|TRBV19|TRBD1|TRBJ1-1
TGTGCCAGTAGCCCTCAGGGGGCTGGTACTGAAGCTTTCTTT
CASSPQGAGTEAFF
>NA|14|TRBV6-5|NA|TRBJ1-5
TGTGCCAGCAGCCAGGGGACGGGGAATCAGCCCCAGCATTTT
CASSQGTGNQPQHF
>NA|13|TRBV11-3|NA|TRBJ2-1
TGTGCCAGCAGCTTAGATCGGGGGAGCGAGCAGTTCTTC
CASSLDRGSEQFF
>NA|16|TRBV5-6|NA|TRBJ2-6
TGTGCCAGCACCTTACCTACTTTGCCTGGGGCCAACGTCCTGACTTTC
CASTLPTLPGANVLTF
>NA|16|TRBV6-1|TRBD2|TRBJ2-2
TGTGCCAGCAGTGACGTTCTAGCGGGAGACACCGGGGAGCTGTTTTTT
CASSDVLAGDTGELFF
>NA|18|TRBV7-8|TRBD2|TRBJ2-1
TGTGCCAGCAGCTTCGGACTAGCGGGAGGGCTCACCTACAATGAGCAGTTCTTC
CASSFGLAGGLTYNEQFF
>NA|15|TRBV5-1|NA|TRBJ1-2
TGCGCCAGCAGCTTGAACAGGGTCATTGGCTATGGCTACACCTTC
CASSLNRVIGYGYTF
>NA|15|TRBV28|NA|TRBJ2-7
TGTGCCAGCAGATCAACCGGGACACTGTCCTACGAGCAGTACTTC
CASRSTGTLSYEQYF
>NA|20|TRBV2|TRBD1|TRBJ2-1
TGTGCCAGCAGAGCCGAACCTGGGACAGGGAGTACCCCCTCCTACAATGAGCAGTTCTTC
CASRAEPGTGSTPSYNEQFF